This TCR beta chain was recorded in a study of T cells in Graves' hyperthyroidism and ophthalmopathy. Concerning this clonotype: Its antigen is unidentified.

Amplified regions were TCR beta CDR3 sequences from RNA transcripts. When the TCR CDR3 underwent first-round RT-PCR, the HTBI primer set was used. TCRdb passed the multiplex PCR reads through MiXCR, listing each CDR3 protein once. This sample yields more than 300,000 distinct CDR3 sequences, of which roughly 15% are seen a single time; 30% to 40% belongs to the top ten. Exclusion criteria comprised uncontrolled infection, other autoimmune disease, pregnancy or lactation. Progressors' blood was drawn at hyperthyroidism diagnosis, before ophthalmopathy symptoms. V was clipped by 0 bases and J by 4 bases, with 13 bases between them. In germline, CDR1 is DFQATT, CDR2 SNEGSKA (reference sequence). There are 14 residues in the CDR3. Overall study results and limits: Expanded thyroid clonotypes (above 0.001) were mostly also found in blood. Onset of ophthalmopathy came a median approximately 6.5 months after the model predicted it.

This chain links TRBV20-1 with TRBJ2-7; no definite D call. The sample comprised blood. The TCR comes from a woman in her twenties or thirties with Graves' hyperthyroidism that later progressed to Graves' ophthalmopathy. This CDR3 reads CSARDTGGKYEQYF. Written as DNA, the CDR3 is TGCAGTGCTAGAGACACGGGTGGAAAGTACGAGCAGTACTTC.